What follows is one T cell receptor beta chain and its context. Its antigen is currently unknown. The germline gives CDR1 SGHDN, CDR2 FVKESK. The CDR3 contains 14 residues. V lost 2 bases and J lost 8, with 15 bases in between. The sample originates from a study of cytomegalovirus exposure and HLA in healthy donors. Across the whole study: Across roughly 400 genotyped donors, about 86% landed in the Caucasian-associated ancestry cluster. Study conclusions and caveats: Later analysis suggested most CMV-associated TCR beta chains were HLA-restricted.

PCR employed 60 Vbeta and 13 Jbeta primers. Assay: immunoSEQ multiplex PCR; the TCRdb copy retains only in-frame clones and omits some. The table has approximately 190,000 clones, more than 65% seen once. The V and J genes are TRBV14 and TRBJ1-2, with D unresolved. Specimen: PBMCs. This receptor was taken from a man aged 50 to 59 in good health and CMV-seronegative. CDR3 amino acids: CASSQLPGVWGYTF. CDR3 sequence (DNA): TGTGCCAGCAGCCAATTGCCCGGGGTCTGGGGCTACACCTTC.